Listed here are 3 T cell receptor beta chains from one sample, sequenced in a study of blood T cell repertoires in COVID-19. Assay: immunoSEQ multiplex PCR; the TCRdb copy retains only in-frame clones and omits some. Among more than 300,000 clones listed, roughly 90% were seen once. Specimen: PBMCs or T cells enriched from blood (not recorded which). These receptors originate from a woman aged 25 to 39 who had recovered from COVID-19.

This clone was seen a single time. The chain joins TRBV5-8 to TRBJ2-2; 8 bases align to TRBD2. CDR1 and CDR2 from the germline V gene are SGHTS and YDEGEE. V shed 3 bases and J 4 bases; nucleotides not matched to a gene: 11. CDR3 length: 17 amino acids. The CDR3 nucleotides are TGTGCCAGCAGCTCCGGCGACTTTAGCGGGGTCACCGGGGAGCTGTTTTTT. This encodes CASSSGDFSGVTGELFF.

On this clone: This sample also contains other DNA sequences that code for the same CDR3. The rearrangement links TRBV7-2 to TRBJ2-3; D possibly corresponds to TRBD1 (5 bases). Germline CDR1 SGHTA, CDR2 FQGNSA. CDR3 size: 14 residues. V shed 1 base and J shed 1 base, with 6 bases lying between them. CDR3 nucleotide sequence: TGTGCCAGCAGCTTAGTAGGGGGCACAGATACGCAGTATTTT. Translating gives CASSLVGGTDTQYF.

CDR3 amino acids: CASSFSGTGDNYGYTF. The CDR3 nucleotides are TGCGCCAGCAGTTTTTCCGGGACAGGGGATAACTATGGCTACACCTTC. V is TRBV5-1 and J is TRBJ1-2; 10 positions match TRBD1. The germline V gene encodes CDR1 SGHRS and CDR2 YFSETQ. V was pared by 5 bases and J by 1 base, with 8 bases of the junction left unmatched. The CDR3 extends over 16 amino acids.